This TCR beta chain was found in a study of Ad26.COV2.S vaccination and SARS-CoV-2 variants. Study-level information: Ad26.COV2.S given intramuscularly, once or twice 56 days apart.

Germline V lookup: CDR1 SEHNR, CDR2 FQNEAQ (reference sequence). V was clipped by 5 bases and J by 5 bases; unmatched bases: 6. The CDR3 is 16 residues long. The table came from immunoSEQ multiplex PCR; TCRdb's copy has only in-frame clones and leaves some out. Of roughly 450,000 clones listed, about 93% are singletons. General study findings and limits: Substantial post-vaccination breadth of spike-specific CD8+ and CD4+ T cell responses was reported. Spike-specific TCR breadth was greater in vaccine than placebo recipients. Non-spike TCR breadth showed similarity between vaccine and placebo recipients.

As to this clone: Antigen: not known.

Regarding treatment: around 19 received Ad26.COV2.S at low or high dose, single or two shots; 5 received placebo; per-sample allocation not given. Repertoires come from day 63 after the first vaccine or placebo injection. The clonotype originates from a person between 18 and 65 years old who received the Ad26.COV2.S COVID-19 vaccine or a placebo. V is TRBV7-9 and J is TRBJ2-3, with TRBD2 matching 14 bases. This specimen consisted of peripheral blood, obtained in a trial of Ad26.COV2.S vaccine versus placebo. DNA for the CDR3: TGTGCCAGCAGCAAGGGACTAGCGGGAGCCCAAGATACGCAGTATTTT. Its protein product is CASSKGLAGAQDTQYF.